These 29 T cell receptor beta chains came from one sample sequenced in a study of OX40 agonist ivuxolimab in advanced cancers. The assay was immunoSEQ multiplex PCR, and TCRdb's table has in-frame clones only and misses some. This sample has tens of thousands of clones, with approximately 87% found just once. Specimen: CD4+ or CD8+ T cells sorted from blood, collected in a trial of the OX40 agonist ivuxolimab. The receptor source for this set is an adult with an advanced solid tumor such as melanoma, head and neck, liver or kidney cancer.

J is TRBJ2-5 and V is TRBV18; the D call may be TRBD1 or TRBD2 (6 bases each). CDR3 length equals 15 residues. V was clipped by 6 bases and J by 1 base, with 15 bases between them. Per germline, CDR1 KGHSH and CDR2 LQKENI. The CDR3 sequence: CASSPIGGGQETQYF. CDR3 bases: TGTGCCAGCTCCCCAATAGGAGGGGGCCAAGAGACCCAGTACTTC.

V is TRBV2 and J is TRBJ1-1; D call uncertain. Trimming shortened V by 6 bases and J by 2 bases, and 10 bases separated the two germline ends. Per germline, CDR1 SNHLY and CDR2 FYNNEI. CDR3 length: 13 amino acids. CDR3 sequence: CASSGQLNTEAFF. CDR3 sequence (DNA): TGTGCCAGCAGCGGGCAGCTCAACACTGAAGCTTTCTTT. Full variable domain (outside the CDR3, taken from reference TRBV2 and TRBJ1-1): EPEVTQTPSHQVTQMGQEVILRCVPISNHLYFYWYRQILGQKVEFLVSFYNNEISEKSEIFDDQFSVERPDGSNFTLKIRSTKLEDSAMYFCASSGQLNTEAFFGQGTRLTVV.

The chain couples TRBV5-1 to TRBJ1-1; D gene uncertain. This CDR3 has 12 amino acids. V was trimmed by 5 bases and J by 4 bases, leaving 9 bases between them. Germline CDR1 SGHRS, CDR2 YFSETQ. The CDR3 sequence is CASREGGTEAFF. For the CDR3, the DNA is TGCGCCAGCAGGGAGGGTGGCACTGAAGCTTTCTTT.

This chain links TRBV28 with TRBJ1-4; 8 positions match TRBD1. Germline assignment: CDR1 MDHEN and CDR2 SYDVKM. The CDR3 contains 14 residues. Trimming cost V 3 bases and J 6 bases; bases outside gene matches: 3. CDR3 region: CASSFRGRDEKLFF. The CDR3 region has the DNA TGTGCCAGCAGTTTCAGGGGGCGAGATGAAAAACTGTTTTTT.

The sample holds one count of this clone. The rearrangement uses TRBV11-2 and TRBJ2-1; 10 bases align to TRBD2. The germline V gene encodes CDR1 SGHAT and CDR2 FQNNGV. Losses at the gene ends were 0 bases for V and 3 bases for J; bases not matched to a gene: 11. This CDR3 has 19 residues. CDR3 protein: CASSLDWASGGFDYNEQFF. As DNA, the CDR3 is TGTGCCAGCAGCTTAGATTGGGCTAGCGGGGGATTTGACTACAATGAGCAGTTCTTC.

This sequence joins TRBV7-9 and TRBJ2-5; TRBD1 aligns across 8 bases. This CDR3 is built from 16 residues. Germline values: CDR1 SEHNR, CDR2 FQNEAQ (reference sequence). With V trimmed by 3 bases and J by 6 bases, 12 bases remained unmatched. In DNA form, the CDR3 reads TGTGCCAGCAGCTTGGGGGGCCAGGGGGCAAGAAAGACCCAGTACTTC. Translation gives CASSLGGQGARKTQYF.

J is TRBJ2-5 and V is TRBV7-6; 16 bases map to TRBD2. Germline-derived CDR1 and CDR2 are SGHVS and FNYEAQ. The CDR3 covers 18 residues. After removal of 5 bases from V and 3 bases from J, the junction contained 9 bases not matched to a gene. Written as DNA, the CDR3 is TGTGCCAGCAGCGAGGGACTAGCGGGGGGGACCAAAAAAGAGACCCAGTACTTC. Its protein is CASSEGLAGGTKKETQYF.

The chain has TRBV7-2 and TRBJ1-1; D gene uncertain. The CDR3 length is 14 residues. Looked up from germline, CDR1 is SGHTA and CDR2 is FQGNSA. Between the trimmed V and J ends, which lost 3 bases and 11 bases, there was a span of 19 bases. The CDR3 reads CASSFGSTSPGAFF. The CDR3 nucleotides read TGTGCCAGCAGCTTCGGCAGCACCTCCCCTGGGGCTTTCTTT.

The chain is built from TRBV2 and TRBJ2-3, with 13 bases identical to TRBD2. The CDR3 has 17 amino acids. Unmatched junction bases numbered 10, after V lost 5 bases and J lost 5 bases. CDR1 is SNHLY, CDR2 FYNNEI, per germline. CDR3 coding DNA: TGTGCCAGCAGTTTTACTAGCGGGGGGGCCTTTGGAGATACGCAGTATTTT. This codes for CASSFTSGGAFGDTQYF.

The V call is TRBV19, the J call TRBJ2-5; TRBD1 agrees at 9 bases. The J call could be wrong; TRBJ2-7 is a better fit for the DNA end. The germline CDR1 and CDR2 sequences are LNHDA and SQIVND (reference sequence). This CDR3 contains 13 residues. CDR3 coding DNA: TGTGCCAGTAAGCCACAGGGGGCCCACGAGCAGTACTTC. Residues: CASKPQGAHEQYF.

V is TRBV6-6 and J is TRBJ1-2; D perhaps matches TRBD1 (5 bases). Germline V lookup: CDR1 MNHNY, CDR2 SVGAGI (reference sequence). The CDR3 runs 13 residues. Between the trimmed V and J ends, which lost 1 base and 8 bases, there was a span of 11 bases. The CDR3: CASSYFQGLGYTF. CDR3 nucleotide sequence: TGTGCCAGCAGTTACTTTCAGGGCCTGGGCTACACCTTC.

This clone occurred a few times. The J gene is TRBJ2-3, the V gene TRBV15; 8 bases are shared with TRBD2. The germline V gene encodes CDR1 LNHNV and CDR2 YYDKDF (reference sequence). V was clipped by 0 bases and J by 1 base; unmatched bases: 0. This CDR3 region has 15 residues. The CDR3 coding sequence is TGTGCCACCAGCAGAGACGGGGGGGGCACAGATACGCAGTATTTT. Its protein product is CATSRDGGGTDTQYF.

The CDR3 sequence: CASSSPGLAGPDTQYF. CDR3 nucleotide sequence: TGTGCCAGCAGTTCCCCGGGACTAGCGGGACCAGATACGCAGTATTTT. This sequence joins TRBV28 and TRBJ2-3; TRBD2 matches at 13 bases. This CDR3 comprises 16 residues. Trimming cost V 4 bases and J 4 bases; bases outside gene matches: 5. CDR1 is MDHEN, CDR2 SYDVKM, per germline.

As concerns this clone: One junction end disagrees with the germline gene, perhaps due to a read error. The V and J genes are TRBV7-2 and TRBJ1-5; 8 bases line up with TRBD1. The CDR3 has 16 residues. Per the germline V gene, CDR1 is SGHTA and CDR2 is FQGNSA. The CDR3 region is CASSLNGGQGVQLQHF. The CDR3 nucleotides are TGTGCCAGCAGCTTAAACGGCGGACAGGGTGTCCAGCTCCAGCATTTT.

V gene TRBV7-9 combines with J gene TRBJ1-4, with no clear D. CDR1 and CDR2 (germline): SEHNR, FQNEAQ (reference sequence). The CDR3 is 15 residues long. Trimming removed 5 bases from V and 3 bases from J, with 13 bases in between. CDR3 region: CASSEGPGANEKLFF. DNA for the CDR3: TGTGCCAGCAGCGAGGGCCCCGGGGCTAATGAAAAACTGTTTTTT.

CDR3 nucleotides: TGTGCCAGTAGTACTGCGTCGCTCTACGAGCAGTACTTC. This sequence encodes CASSTASLYEQYF. The chain recombines TRBV19 with TRBJ2-5; D remains unclear. The J call could be wrong; TRBJ2-7 is a better fit for the DNA end. The CDR3 length is 13 residues. From germline, CDR1 is LNHDA and CDR2 SQIVND (reference sequence).

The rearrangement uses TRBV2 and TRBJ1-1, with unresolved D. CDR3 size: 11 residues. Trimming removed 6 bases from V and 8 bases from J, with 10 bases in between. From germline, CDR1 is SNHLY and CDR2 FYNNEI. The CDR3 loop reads CASRTGLEAFF. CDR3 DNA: TGTGCCAGCAGGACCGGGCTCGAAGCTTTCTTT.

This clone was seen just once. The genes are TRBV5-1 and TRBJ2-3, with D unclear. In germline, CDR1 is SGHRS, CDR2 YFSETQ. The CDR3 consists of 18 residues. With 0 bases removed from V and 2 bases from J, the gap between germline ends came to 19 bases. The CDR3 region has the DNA TGCGCCAGCAGCTTGGTGGGCAGTCGCTATCGGCCCACAGATACGCAGTATTTT. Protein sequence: CASSLVGSRYRPTDTQYF. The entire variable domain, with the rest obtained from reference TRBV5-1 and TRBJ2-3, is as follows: KAGVTQTPRYLIKTRGQQVTLSCSPISGHRSVSWYQQTPGQGLQFLFEYFSETQRNKGNFPGRFSGRQFSNSRSEMNVSTLELGDSALYLCASSLVGSRYRPTDTQYFGPGTRLTVL.

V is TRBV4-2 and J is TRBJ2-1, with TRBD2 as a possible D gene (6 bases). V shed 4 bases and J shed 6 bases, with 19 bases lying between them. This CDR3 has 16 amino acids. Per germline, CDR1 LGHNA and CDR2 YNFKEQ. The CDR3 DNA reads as TGTGCCAGCAGCCCTACCCGGGACTCCAGGGTCAATGAGCAGTTCTTC. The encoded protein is CASSPTRDSRVNEQFF.

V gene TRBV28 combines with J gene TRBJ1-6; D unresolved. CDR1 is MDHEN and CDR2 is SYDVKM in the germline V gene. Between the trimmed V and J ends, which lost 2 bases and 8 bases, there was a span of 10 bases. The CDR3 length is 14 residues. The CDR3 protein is CASSLVNPYSPLHF. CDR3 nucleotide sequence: TGTGCCAGCAGTTTAGTCAACCCATATTCACCCCTCCACTTT.

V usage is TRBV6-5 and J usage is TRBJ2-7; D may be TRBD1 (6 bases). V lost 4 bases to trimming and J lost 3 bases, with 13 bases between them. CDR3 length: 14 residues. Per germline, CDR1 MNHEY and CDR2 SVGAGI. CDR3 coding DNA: TGTGCCAGCAGTTCCCCCGGGACAAACTACGAGCAGTACTTC. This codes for CASSSPGTNYEQYF.

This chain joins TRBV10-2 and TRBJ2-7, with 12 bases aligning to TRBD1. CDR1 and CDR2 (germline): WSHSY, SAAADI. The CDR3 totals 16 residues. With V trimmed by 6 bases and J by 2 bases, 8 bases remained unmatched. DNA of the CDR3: TGCGCCAGCAGCGCTCTGGGACAGGGGGCGACCTACGAGCAGTACTTC. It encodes CASSALGQGATYEQYF.

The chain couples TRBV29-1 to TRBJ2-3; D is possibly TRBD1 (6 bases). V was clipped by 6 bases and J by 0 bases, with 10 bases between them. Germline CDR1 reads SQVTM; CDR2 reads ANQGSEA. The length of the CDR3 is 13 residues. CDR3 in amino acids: CSVDRASTDTQYF. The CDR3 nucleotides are TGCAGCGTGGACAGAGCTAGCACAGATACGCAGTATTTT.

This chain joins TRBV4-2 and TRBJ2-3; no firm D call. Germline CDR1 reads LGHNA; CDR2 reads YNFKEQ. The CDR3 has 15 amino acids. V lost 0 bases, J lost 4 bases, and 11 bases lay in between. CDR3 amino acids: CASSQDPFSADTQYF. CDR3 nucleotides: TGTGCCAGCAGCCAAGACCCATTCTCGGCAGATACGCAGTATTTT.

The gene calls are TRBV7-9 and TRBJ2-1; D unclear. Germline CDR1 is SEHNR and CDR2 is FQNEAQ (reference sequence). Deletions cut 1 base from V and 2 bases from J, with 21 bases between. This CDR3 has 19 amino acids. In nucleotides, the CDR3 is TGTGCCAGCAGCTTAGGGCCTAGGAAGGGTCGTGCGGCCTACAATGAGCAGTTCTTC. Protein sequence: CASSLGPRKGRAAYNEQFF.

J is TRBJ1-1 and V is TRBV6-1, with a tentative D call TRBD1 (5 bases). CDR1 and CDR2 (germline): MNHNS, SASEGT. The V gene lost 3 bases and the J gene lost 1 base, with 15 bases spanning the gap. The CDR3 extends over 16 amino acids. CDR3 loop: CASSDPAYGGNTEAFF. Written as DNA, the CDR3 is TGTGCCAGCAGTGATCCAGCGTACGGGGGGAACACTGAAGCTTTCTTT.

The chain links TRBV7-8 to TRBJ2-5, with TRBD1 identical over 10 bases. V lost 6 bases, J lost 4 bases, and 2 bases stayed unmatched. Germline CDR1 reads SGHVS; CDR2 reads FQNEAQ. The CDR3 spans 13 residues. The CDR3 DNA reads TGTGCCAGCAGTCGGGACAGGGGAGAGACCCAGTACTTC. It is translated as CASSRDRGETQYF.

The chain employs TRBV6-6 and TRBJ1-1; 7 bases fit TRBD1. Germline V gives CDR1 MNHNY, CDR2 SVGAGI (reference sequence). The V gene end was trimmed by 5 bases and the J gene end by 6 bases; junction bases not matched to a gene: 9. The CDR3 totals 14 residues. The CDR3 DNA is TGTGCCAGCAGTATCGACAGGGAGTTGTCTGAAGCTTTCTTT. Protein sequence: CASSIDRELSEAFF.

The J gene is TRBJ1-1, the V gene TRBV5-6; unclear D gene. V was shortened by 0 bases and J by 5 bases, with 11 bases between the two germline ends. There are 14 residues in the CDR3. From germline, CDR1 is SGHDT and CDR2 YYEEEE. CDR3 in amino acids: CASSLVTDRTEAFF. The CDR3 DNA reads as TGTGCCAGCAGCTTGGTCACCGACCGTACTGAAGCTTTCTTT.